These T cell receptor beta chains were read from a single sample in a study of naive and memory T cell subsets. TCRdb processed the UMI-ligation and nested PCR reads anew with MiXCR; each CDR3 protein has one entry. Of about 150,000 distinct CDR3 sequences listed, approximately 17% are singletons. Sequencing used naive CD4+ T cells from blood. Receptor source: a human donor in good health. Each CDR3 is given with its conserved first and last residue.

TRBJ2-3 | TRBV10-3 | CAVAGTSGTDTQYF
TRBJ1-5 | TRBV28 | CASSTGTGHQPQHF
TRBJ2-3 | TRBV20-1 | CSLIPLGVGPDTQYF
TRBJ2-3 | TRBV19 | CASSIIADLSTDTQYF
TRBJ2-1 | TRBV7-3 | CASSLSPFREDDNEQFF
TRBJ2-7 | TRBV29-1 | CSVERSGAGGRREQYF
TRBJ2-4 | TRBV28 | CASSLYGENIQYF
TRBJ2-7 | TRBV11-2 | CASSSQGTEQYF
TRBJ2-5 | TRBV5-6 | CASSLSGLADQETQYF
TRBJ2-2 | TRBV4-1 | CASSQEGIAGGTNTGELFF
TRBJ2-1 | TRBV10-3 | CATGTSGRSEQFF
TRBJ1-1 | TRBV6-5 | CASSLYPSSNTEAFF
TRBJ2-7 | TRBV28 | CASRGATSLLEQYF
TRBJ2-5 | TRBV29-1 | CSVDNFEETQYF
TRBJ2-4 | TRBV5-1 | CASSLGFSGREGNIQYF
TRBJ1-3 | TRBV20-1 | CSARDPRGSSGNTIYF
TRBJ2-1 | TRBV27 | CASSLWGEQYNEREQYNEQFF
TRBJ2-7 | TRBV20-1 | CSAREGTEYEQYF
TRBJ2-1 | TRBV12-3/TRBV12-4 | CASSFYRGVNNEQFF
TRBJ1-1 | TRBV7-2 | CASSLLGPDGRAFF
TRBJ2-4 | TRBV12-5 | CASGLAPGALAKNIQYF
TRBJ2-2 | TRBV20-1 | CSARSAGTGGAGELFF
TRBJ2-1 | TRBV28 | CASSSGEARGANEQFF
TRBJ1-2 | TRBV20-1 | CSAVGQGDFYGYTF
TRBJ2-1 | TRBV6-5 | CASSFGGGVYNEQFF
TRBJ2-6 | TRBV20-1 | CSARDATGPVSGANVLTF
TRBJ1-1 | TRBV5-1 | CASSLGAGASTEAFF
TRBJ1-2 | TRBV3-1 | CASAPGVLRNGYTF
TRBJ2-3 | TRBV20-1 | CSARLGARTDTQYF
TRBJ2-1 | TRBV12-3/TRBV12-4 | CASSLLAGGPQEQFF
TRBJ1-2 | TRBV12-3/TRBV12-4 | CASSLLLGGAVPYGYTF
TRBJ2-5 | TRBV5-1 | CASSLSGLNMAVETQYF
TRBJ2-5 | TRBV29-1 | CIIQHSETQYF
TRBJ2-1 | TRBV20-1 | CSASKLAVFSYNEQFF
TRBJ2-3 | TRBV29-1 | CSVVEAGGSTDTQYF
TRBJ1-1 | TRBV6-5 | CASSPARTGKNTEAFF
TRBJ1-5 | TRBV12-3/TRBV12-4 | CASSLPGGHNQPQHF
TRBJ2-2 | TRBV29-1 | CSVEAGQLTGELFF
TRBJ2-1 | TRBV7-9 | CASSARPGTSGTYNEQFF
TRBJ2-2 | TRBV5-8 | CASSQGQRPYTGELFF
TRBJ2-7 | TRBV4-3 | CASSQDTSSSSYEQYF
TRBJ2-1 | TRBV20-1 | CSLSGLAGTWNNEQFF
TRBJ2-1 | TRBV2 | CASSPQWEQFF
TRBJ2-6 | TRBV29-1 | CRVDGGPGANVLTF
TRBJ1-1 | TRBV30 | CAWVPGEVTEAFF
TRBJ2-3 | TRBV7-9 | CASSSLGNSLQDTQYF
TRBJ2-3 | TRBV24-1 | CATSDRTDTQYF
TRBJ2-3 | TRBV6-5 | CASSSIAGQGMWSSQDTQYF
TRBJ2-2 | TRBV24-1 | CATSDLPRLGTGELFF
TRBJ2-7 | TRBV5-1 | CASARRPPGQGDEQYF
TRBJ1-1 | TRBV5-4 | CASSSPGQGLEAFF
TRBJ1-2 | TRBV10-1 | CASSESAGDYGYTF
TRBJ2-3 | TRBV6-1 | CASKQATIGADTQYF
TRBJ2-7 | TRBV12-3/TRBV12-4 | CASSLGGEKDEQYF
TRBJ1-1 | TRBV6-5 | CASRTGTGSEAFF
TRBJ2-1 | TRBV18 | CASSPISSGSYNEQFF
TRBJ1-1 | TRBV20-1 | CSASSGTEAFF